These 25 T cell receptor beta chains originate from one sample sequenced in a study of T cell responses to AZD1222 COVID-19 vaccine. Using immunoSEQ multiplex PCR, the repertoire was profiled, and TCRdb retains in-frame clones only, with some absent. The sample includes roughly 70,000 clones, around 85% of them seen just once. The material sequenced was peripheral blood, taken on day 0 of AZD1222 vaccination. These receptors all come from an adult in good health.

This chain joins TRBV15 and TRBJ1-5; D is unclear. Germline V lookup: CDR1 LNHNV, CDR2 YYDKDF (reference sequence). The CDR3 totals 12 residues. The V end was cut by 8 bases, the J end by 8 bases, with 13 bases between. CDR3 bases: TGTGCCACCGGATTGGATGGGGAGCCCCAGCATTTT. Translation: CATGLDGEPQHF.

DNA of the CDR3: TGCGCCAGCAGCCAAGATATAAACAGAGCCAGTGAGCAGTTCTTC. Translation gives CASSQDINRASEQFF. V is TRBV4-1 and J is TRBJ2-1, with unresolved D. The CDR3 has 15 amino acids. CDR1 MGHRA and CDR2 YSYEKL come from the germline V gene. The V end lost 0 bases, the J end lost 9 bases, and 15 bases lay between the germline ends.

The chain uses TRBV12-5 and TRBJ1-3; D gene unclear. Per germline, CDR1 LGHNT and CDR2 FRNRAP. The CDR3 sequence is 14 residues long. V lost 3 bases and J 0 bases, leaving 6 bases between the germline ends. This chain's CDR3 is CASGLANSGNTIYF. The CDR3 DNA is TGTGCTAGTGGTTTAGCGAACTCTGGAAACACCATATATTTT.

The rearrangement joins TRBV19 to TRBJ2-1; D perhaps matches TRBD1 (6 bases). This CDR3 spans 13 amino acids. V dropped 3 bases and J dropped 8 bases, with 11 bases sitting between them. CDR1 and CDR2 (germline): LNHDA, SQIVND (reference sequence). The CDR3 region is CASSMRTVDEQFF. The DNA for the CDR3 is TGTGCCAGTAGTATGAGGACAGTGGATGAGCAGTTCTTC.

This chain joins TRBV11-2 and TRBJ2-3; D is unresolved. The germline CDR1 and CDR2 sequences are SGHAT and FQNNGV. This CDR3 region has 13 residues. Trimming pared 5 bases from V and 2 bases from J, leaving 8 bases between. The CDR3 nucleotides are TGTGCCAGCAGCCTGAGTTTCACAGATACGCAGTATTTT. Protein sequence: CASSLSFTDTQYF.

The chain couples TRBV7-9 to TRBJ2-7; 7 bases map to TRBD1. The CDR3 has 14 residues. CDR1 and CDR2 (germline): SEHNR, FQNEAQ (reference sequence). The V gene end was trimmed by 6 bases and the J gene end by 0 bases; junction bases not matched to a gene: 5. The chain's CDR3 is CASRSGTVSYEQYF. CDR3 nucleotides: TGTGCCAGCAGGTCGGGGACAGTCTCCTACGAGCAGTACTTC.

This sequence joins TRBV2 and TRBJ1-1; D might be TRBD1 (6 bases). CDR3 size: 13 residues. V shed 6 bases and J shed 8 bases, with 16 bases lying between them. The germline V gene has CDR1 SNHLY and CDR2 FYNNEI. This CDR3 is CASSLDRPTEAFF. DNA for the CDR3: TGTGCCAGCAGCCTGGACAGACCGACCGAAGCTTTCTTT.

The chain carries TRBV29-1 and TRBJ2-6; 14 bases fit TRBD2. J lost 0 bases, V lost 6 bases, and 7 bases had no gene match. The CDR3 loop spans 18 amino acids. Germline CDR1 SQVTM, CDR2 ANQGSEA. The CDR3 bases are TGCAGCGTCGATGGGACTAGCGGGGGCCTCTCTGGGGCCAACGTCCTGACTTTC. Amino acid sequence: CSVDGTSGGLSGANVLTF.

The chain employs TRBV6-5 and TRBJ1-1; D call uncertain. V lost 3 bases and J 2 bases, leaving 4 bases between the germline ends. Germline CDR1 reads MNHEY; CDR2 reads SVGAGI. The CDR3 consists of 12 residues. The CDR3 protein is CASSYPNTEAFF. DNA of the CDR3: TGTGCCAGCAGTTATCCCAACACTGAAGCTTTCTTT.

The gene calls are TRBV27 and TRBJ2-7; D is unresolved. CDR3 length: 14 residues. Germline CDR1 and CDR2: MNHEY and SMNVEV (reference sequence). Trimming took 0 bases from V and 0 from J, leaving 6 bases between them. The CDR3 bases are TGTGCCAGCAGTTTATCGGCATACTCCTACGAGCAGTACTTC. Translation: CASSLSAYSYEQYF.

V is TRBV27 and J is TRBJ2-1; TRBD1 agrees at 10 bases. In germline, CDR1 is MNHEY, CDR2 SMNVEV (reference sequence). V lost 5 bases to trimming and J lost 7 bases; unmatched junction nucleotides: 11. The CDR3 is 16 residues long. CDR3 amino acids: CASSGWRDRGGNEQFF. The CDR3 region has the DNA TGTGCCAGCAGTGGGTGGCGGGACAGGGGAGGGAATGAGCAGTTCTTC.

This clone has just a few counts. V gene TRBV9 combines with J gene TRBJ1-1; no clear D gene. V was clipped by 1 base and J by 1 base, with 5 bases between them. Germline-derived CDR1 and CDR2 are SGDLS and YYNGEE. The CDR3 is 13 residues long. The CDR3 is CASSVSPNTEAFF. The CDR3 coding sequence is TGTGCCAGCAGCGTATCCCCGAACACTGAAGCTTTCTTT. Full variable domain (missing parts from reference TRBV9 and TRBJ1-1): DSGVTQTPKHLITATGQRVTLRCSPRSGDLSVYWYQQSLDQGLQFLIQYYNGEERAKGNILERFSAQQFPDLHSELNLSSLELGDSALYFCASSVSPNTEAFFGQGTRLTVV.

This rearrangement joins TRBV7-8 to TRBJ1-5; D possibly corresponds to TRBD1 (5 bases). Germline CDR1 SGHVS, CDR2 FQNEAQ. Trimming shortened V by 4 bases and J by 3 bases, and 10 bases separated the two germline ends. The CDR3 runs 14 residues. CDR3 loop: CASSSGRVNQPQHF. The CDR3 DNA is TGTGCCAGCAGCTCGGGCAGGGTCAATCAGCCCCAGCATTTT.

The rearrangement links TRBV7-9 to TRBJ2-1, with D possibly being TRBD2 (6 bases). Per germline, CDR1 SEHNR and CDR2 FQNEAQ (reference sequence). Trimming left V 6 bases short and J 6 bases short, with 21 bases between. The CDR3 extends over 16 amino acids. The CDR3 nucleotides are TGTGCCAGCAGTCCCCCGTCGGGGGTCGGGAGCAATGAGCAGTTCTTC. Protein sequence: CASSPPSGVGSNEQFF.

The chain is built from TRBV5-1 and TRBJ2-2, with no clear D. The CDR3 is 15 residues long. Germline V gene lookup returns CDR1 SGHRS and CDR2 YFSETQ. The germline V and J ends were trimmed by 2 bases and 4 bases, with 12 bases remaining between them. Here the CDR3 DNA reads TGCGCCAGCAGCTTCGGATTACTCGCCACCGGGGAGCTGTTTTTT. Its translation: CASSFGLLATGELFF.

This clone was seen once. The CDR3 bases are TGTGCCAGCAGTTTATCCCACAGTTGGGCTTTCTTT. Translated: CASSLSHSWAFF. The chain recombines TRBV28 with TRBJ1-1; no firm D call. CDR1 and CDR2 from the germline V gene are MDHEN and SYDVKM. CDR3 length equals 12 residues. Trimming cost V 1 base and J 11 bases, with 11 bases left between them.

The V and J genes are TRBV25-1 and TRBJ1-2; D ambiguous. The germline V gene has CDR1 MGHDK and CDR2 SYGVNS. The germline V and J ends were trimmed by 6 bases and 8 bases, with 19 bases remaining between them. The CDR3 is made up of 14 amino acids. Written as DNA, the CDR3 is TGTGCCAGCAGCGAAAACGGCCCCCCGCGAGGCTACACCTTC. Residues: CASSENGPPRGYTF.

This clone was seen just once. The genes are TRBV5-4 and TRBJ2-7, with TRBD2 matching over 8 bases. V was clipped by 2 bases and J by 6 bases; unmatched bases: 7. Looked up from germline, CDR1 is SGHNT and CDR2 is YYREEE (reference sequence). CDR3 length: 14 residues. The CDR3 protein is CASSFGTRTREQYF. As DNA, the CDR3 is TGTGCCAGCAGCTTTGGGACTAGAACTCGCGAGCAGTACTTC.

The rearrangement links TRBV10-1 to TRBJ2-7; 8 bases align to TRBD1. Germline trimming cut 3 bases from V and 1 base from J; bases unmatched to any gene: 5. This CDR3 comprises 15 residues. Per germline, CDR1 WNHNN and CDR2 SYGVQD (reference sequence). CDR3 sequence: CASSDFRDRSYEQYF. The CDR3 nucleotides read TGCGCCAGCAGTGATTTCCGGGACAGGTCCTACGAGCAGTACTTC.

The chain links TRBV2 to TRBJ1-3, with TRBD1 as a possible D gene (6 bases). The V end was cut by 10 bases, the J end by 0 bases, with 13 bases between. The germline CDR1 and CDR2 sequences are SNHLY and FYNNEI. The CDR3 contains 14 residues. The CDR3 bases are TGTGCCATACCTTCGGGGGCCTCTGGAAACACCATATATTTT. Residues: CAIPSGASGNTIYF.

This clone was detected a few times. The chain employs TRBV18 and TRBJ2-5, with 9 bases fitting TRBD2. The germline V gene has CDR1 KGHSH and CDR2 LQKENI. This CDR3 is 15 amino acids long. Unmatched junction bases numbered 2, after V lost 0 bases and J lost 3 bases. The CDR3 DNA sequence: TGTGCCAGCTCACCACCGGGACTAGCAGAAGAGACCCAGTACTTC. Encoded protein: CASSPPGLAEETQYF.

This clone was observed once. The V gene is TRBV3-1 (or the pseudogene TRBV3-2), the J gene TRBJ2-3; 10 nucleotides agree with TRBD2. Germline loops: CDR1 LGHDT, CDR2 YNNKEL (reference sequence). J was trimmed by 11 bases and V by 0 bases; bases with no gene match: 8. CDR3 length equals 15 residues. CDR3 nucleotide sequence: TGTGCCAGCAGCCAAGAGGTTCTAGCGGGGGTGGGGCAGTATTTT. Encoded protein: CASSQEVLAGVGQYF.

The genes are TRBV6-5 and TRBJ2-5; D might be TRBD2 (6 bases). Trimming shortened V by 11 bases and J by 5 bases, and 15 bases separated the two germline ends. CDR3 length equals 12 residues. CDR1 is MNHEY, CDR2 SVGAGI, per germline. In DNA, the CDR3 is TGTGCCTCGGGGAGGCCGGGGGAGACCCAGTACTTC. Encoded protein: CASGRPGETQYF.

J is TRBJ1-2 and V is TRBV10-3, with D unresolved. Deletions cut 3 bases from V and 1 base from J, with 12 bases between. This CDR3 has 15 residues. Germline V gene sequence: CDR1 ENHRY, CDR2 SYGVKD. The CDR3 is CAISDGQILNYGYTF. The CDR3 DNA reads TGTGCCATCAGTGATGGGCAGATCCTTAACTATGGCTACACCTTC.

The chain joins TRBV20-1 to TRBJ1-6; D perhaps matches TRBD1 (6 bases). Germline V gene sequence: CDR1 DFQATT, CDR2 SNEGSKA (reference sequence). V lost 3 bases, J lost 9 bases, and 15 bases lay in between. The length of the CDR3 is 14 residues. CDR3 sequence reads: CSASTGGASSPLHF. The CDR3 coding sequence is TGCAGTGCTAGTACGGGGGGGGCTTCTTCACCCCTCCACTTT.